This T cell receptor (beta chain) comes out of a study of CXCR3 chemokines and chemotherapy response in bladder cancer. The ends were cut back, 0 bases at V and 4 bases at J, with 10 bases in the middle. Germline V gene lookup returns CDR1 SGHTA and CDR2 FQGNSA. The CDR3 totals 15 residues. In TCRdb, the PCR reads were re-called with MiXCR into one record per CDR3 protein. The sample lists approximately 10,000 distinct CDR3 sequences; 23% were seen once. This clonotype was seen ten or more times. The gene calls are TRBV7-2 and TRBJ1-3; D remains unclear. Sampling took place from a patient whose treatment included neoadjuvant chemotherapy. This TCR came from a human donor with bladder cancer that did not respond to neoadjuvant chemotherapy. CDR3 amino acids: CASSLAPSGGNTIYF. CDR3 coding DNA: TGTGCCAGCAGCTTAGCCCCTAGCGGAGGAAACACCATATATTTT.